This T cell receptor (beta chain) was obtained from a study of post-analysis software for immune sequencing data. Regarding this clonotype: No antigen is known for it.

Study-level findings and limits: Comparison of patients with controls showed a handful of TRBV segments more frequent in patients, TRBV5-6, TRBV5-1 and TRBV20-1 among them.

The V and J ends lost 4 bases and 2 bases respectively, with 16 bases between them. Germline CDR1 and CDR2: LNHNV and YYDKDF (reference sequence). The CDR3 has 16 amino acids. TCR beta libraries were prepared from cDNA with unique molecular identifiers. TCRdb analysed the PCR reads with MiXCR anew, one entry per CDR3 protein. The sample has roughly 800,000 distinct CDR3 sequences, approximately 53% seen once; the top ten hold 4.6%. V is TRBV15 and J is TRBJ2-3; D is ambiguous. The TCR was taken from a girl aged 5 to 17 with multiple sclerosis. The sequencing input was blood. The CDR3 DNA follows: TGTGCCACCAGCACCTTGTCGGACCGATTCACAGATACGCAGTATTTT. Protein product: CATSTLSDRFTDTQYF.